Sequencing of this T cell receptor beta chain was carried out in a study of T cell repertoires in cytomegalovirus infection. Looking at the study overall: Indications of both CMV infection and matching HLA type were provided by public TCR beta signatures.

Study-wide findings and caveats: Within the response measured ex vivo, HLA-C-restricted CMV-specific TCR beta clonotypes were dominant.

Germline V lookup: CDR1 MNHEY, CDR2 SVGEGT. CDR3 length: 16 residues. Trimming left V 2 bases short and J 5 bases short, with 16 bases between. About this clonotype: Its antigen is not identified.

TCRdb processed the reads anew with MiXCR; each CDR3 protein has one entry. The table has tens of thousands of distinct CDR3 sequences, about a fifth seen once. The source of this sequence is a human donor in good health (CMV status not recorded). Some clones in this sample may be carry-over from other donors' samples. The genes are TRBV6-2 or TRBV6-3 and TRBJ1-5; D call uncertain. The sequencing used CD8+ T cells from cultured PBMCs, collected from culture after CMV antigen stimulation. The CDR3 here is CASSYPEWHRDQPQHF. CDR3 in DNA: TGTGCCAGCAGTTACCCCGAGTGGCACCGGGATCAGCCCCAGCATTTT.